The rows below give T cell receptor beta chains drawn from one sample of a study of T cells in Graves' hyperthyroidism and ophthalmopathy. TCRdb called the multiplex PCR reads again in MiXCR, with one record for every CDR3 protein. Of more than 450,000 distinct CDR3 sequences in the sample, 14% were seen once. The sample was blood. Receptor source: a middle-aged woman with Graves' hyperthyroidism. The CDR3 runs from the conserved cysteine through the conserved F or W. The D gene is left open where the match is weak. Clone size is given for some rows only: seen once, a few or many times, or a class if the clone is expanded.

J gene	V gene	clone size	D gene	CDR3 DNA	CDR3 protein
TRBJ1-1	TRBV29-1	NA	TRBD1	TGCAGCGTTGACAGGGGGCGGACTGAAGCTTTCTTT	CSVDRGRTEAFF
TRBJ2-1	TRBV7-2	many	NA	TGTGCCAGCAGCTCCGTAGGCTACAATGAGCAGTTCTTC	CASSSVGYNEQFF
TRBJ2-3	TRBV28	NA	TRBD1	TGTGCCAGCAGTTACCCCGGGACAGGAGACACAGATACGCAGTATTTT	CASSYPGTGDTDTQYF
TRBJ2-2	TRBV27	NA	TRBD1	TGTGCCAGCAGTTTCTCAGGACAGGTCAATATCGGGGAGCTGTTTTTT	CASSFSGQVNIGELFF
TRBJ2-2	TRBV7-9	NA	NA	TGTGCCAGCAGCTTACGGCGGCCGAACACCGGGGAGCTGTTTTTT	CASSLRRPNTGELFF
TRBJ2-1	TRBV6-2/TRBV6-3	NA	TRBD2	TGTGCCAGCAGCCGCGGGGGAGGGTTTTCTGATGAGCAGTTCTTC	CASSRGGGFSDEQFF
TRBJ1-4	TRBV2	many	TRBD1	TGTGCCAGCAGTGTTGACAGGGGAAATGAAAAACTGTTTTTT	CASSVDRGNEKLFF
TRBJ2-5	TRBV30	many	NA	TGTGCCTGGAGTGTACAAATCAGAGGGGGACGAGAGACCCAGTACTTC	CAWSVQIRGGRETQYF
TRBJ2-7	TRBV19	few	TRBD1	TGTGCCAGTAGCGGGACAGGGGTTTTCGAGCAGTACTTC	CASSGTGVFEQYF
TRBJ2-3	TRBV2	many	TRBD2	TGTGCCAGCAGCACCCGGACTAGCGCACGCACAGATACGCAGTATTTT	CASSTRTSARTDTQYF
TRBJ1-2	TRBV6-1	many	NA	TGTGCCAGCAGTGACAGCCACTATGGCTACACCTTC	CASSDSHYGYTF
TRBJ2-5	TRBV18	few	NA	TGTGCCAGCTCACCAGAGGGTTCGGAGACCCAGTACTTC	CASSPEGSETQYF
TRBJ1-1	TRBV5-1	many	NA	TGCGCCAGCAGCTTGGTAGCAGCGAACACTGAAGCTTTCTTT	CASSLVAANTEAFF
TRBJ2-3	TRBV28	few	NA	TGTGCCGGGGGGAACGGGTATACGCAGTATTTT	CAGGNGYTQYF
TRBJ1-3	TRBV10-3	many	NA	TGTGCCATCAGCGATCTTAGGGACGGAAGCTCTGGAAACACCATATATTTT	CAISDLRDGSSGNTIYF
TRBJ2-1	TRBV3-1	many	NA	TGTGCCAGCAGCCAAGGGCAGGCCTACAATGAGCAGTTCTTC	CASSQGQAYNEQFF
TRBJ1-4	TRBV28	many	NA	TGTGCCAGCAGTTTAGATGGTATTGAAAAACTGTTTTTT	CASSLDGIEKLFF
TRBJ2-7	TRBV7-2	NA	TRBD2	TGTGCCAGCAGCCCCCGGGGGACTAGCGGGAACTACGAGCAGTACTTC	CASSPRGTSGNYEQYF
TRBJ2-3	TRBV29-1	NA	TRBD2	TGCAGCGTCCTTAGCGGGGGGGGCCCAGATACGCAGTATTTT	CSVLSGGGPDTQYF
TRBJ2-7	TRBV27	many	NA	TGTGCCAGCAGTTTATCGGGGGCAGGCTACGAGCAGTACTTC	CASSLSGAGYEQYF
TRBJ2-4	TRBV3-1	NA	NA	TGTGCCAGCAGCCAAGGGATTGCCCGGGAGCTAAACATTCAGTACTTC	CASSQGIARELNIQYF
TRBJ2-7	TRBV20-1	NA	NA	TGCAGTGCTAGAAATCCACTTAGCTACGAGCAGTACTTC	CSARNPLSYEQYF
TRBJ2-1	TRBV12-3/TRBV12-4	many	TRBD2	TGTGCCAGCAGTTTCAGGACTAGCGGTGAAGGGGAGCAGTTCTTC	CASSFRTSGEGEQFF
TRBJ2-1	TRBV7-9	NA	NA	TGTGCCAGCAGCTTTGCAGTAGATGGTTACAATGAGCAGTTCTTC	CASSFAVDGYNEQFF
TRBJ1-3	TRBV3-1	many	NA	TGTGCCAGCAGCCAAGAAGGGCACACCATATATTTT	CASSQEGHTIYF
TRBJ2-1	TRBV5-4	few	NA	TGTGCCAGCAGCCCGGCGCAGGGCAGGTTAGCGTACAATGAGCAGTTCTTC	CASSPAQGRLAYNEQFF
TRBJ1-1	TRBV12-3/TRBV12-4	many	NA	TGTGCCAGCAGTTGGGGACGGGGGATTGAAGCTTTCTTT	CASSWGRGIEAFF
TRBJ2-1	TRBV19	few	TRBD2	TGTGCCAGTAGTATAGGGGGGACTAGCATTAATGAGCAGTTCTTC	CASSIGGTSINEQFF